Each of the 12 T cell receptor beta chains below was sequenced from the same sample in a study of cytomegalovirus exposure and HLA in healthy donors. Both 60 Vbeta primers and 13 Jbeta primers went into the PCR. Libraries were prepared by immunoSEQ multiplex PCR; TCRdb keeps only in-frame clonotypes and omits some of them. Among about 160,000 clones listed, about 75% were seen once. Material: PBMCs. These receptors were collected from a male donor in good health and CMV-seropositive.

This clone was counted a few times. The V and J genes are TRBV7-2 and TRBJ2-7; no reliable D call. With 4 bases removed from V and 2 bases from J, the gap between germline ends came to 9 bases. CDR3 length: 13 amino acids. The germline V gene has CDR1 SGHTA and CDR2 FQGNSA. CDR3 protein: CASSSYLAYEQYF. CDR3 nucleotides: TGTGCCAGCAGCTCGTATCTCGCCTACGAGCAGTACTTC.

J is TRBJ2-5 and V is TRBV10-1; TRBD2 might be the D (6 bases). Trimming pared 2 bases from V and 4 bases from J, leaving 8 bases between. The CDR3 length is 13 residues. Germline V gene lookup returns CDR1 WNHNN and CDR2 SYGVQD (reference sequence). The CDR3 is CASSEAGRETQYF. In DNA, the CDR3 is TGCGCCAGCAGTGAGGCGGGACGAGAGACCCAGTACTTC.

CDR3 in amino acids: CASSYRDRVYGYTF. The CDR3, as DNA: TGTGCCAGCAGTTACCGGGACAGGGTCTATGGCTACACCTTC. The chain carries TRBV6-6 and TRBJ1-2, with 9 bases aligning to TRBD1. There are 14 residues in the CDR3. CDR1 and CDR2 from the germline V gene are MNHNY and SVGAGI (reference sequence). Trimming cost V 2 bases and J 4 bases; bases outside gene matches: 2.

V is TRBV6-5 and J is TRBJ2-2; D might be TRBD1 (6 bases). With 6 bases removed from V and 5 bases from J, the gap between germline ends came to 16 bases. Looked up from germline, CDR1 is MNHEY and CDR2 is SVGAGI. This CDR3 is 15 amino acids long. The DNA for the CDR3 is TGTGCCAGCAGGAAGACGTTTAGGGGGACCGGGGAGCTGTTTTTT. Protein sequence: CASRKTFRGTGELFF.

The chain carries TRBV7-3 and TRBJ2-2; 7 bases are a match to TRBD1. CDR3 length: 18 amino acids. Trimming took 4 bases from V and 6 from J; bases not matched to a gene: 17. Per germline, CDR1 SGHTA and CDR2 FQGTGA. CDR3: CASSYPSEGALRAGELFF. CDR3 in DNA: TGTGCCAGCAGCTACCCGAGCGAGGGGGCACTAAGGGCCGGGGAGCTGTTTTTT.

As concerns this clone: Other DNA sequences in this sample translate to the same CDR3. As DNA, the CDR3 is TGTGCCTGGAGTCCAGGGAGCAATCAGCCCCAGCATTTT. Encoded protein: CAWSPGSNQPQHF. The chain has TRBV30 and TRBJ1-5, with a tentative D call TRBD1 (5 bases). Trimming removed 2 bases from V and 1 base from J, with 6 bases in between. The CDR3 has 13 residues. Per the germline V gene, CDR1 is GTSNPN and CDR2 is SVGIG (reference sequence).

V gene TRBV9 combines with J gene TRBJ1-2; the D is unclear. The CDR3 has 12 residues. Germline loops: CDR1 SGDLS, CDR2 YYNGEE. The V and J ends lost 4 bases and 8 bases respectively, with 12 bases between them. CDR3 coding DNA: TGTGCCAGCAGCAGGTCCGTCGGGGGCTACACCTTC. It codes for CASSRSVGGYTF. The full variable domain, completed using reference TRBV9 and TRBJ1-2, is DSGVTQTPKHLITATGQRVTLRCSPRSGDLSVYWYQQSLDQGLQFLIQYYNGEERAKGNILERFSAQQFPDLHSELNLSSLELGDSALYFCASSRSVGGYTFGSGTRLTVV.

This clone was counted a few times. The V gene is TRBV4-1, the J gene TRBJ2-1, with 7 bases identical to TRBD2. Germline lookup yields CDR1 MGHRA and CDR2 YSYEKL. The CDR3 has 13 residues. V shed 3 bases and J 11 bases; nucleotides not matched to a gene: 7. The CDR3 loop is CASSQSSGLKQFF. The CDR3 DNA reads TGCGCCAGCAGCCAGTCCTCGGGACTAAAGCAGTTCTTC.

This clone was detected once. CDR3 bases: TGCAGCGTTCGATCGAGCCGAAATGTCTACGAGCAGTACTTC. Encoded protein: CSVRSSRNVYEQYF. V gene TRBV29-1 combines with J gene TRBJ2-7; D gene unclear. V shed 5 bases and J shed 3 bases, with 17 bases lying between them. CDR1 and CDR2 from the germline V gene are SQVTM and ANQGSEA. The CDR3 runs 14 residues.

This clone was seen only once. The chain uses TRBV25-1 and TRBJ2-5, with TRBD2 matching over 8 bases. The CDR3 loop spans 16 amino acids. With 4 bases clipped from V and 4 bases from J, the junction kept 11 bases outside the gene matches. Germline-derived CDR1 and CDR2 are MGHDK and SYGVNS. In DNA form, the CDR3 reads TGTGCCAGCAGTGGAACCGGGACTAGTAGATCAGAGACCCAGTACTTC. This encodes CASSGTGTSRSETQYF.

This chain uses TRBV9 with TRBJ1-3, with D unclear. The CDR3 length is 16 residues. Deletions cut 0 bases from V and 3 bases from J, with 13 bases between. CDR1 is SGDLS, CDR2 YYNGEE, per germline. The CDR3 spells CASSVEVRGGGNTIYF. The CDR3 DNA is TGTGCCAGCAGCGTAGAGGTCCGGGGAGGTGGAAACACCATATATTTT. The full variable domain, its missing parts supplied by reference TRBV9 and TRBJ1-3, is DSGVTQTPKHLITATGQRVTLRCSPRSGDLSVYWYQQSLDQGLQFLIQYYNGEERAKGNILERFSAQQFPDLHSELNLSSLELGDSALYFCASSVEVRGGGNTIYFGEGSWLTVV.

With regard to this clone: An end of the junction differs from the germline gene, which may be a read error. The chain uses TRBV4-3 and TRBJ2-3; TRBD2 agrees at 10 bases. Germline CDR1 and CDR2: LGHNA and YSLEER. The CDR3 has 13 residues. CDR3 DNA sequence: TGCGCCAGCAGCCAGGATACCGGGACTAGCGTGGATTTT. Translating it yields CASSQDTGTSVDF.